A single sample is the source of the 30 T cell receptor beta chains below, sequenced in a study of T cells after yellow fever vaccination (dated by TCRdb to about 2019). This specimen's treatment or condition label, per the study, means: live attenuated yellow fever vaccine strain. Library generation was performed with 5' RACE. Data came from an Illumina HiSeq 2500. TCRdb reworked the public reads: Q25 trimming with fastp, MiXCR clone assembly, productive beta chains retained. One record per CDR3 amino acid sequence lists the most common genes and DNA. This sample is represented by about 52,000 distinct CDR3 sequences; more than 6.5% of them were singletons. The ten largest clones take up approximately 24% of the sample. The sample was CD8+ T cells not binding an NS4B(214-222) dextramer, sorted from PBMCs, taken about 49 days after the first yellow fever vaccination. The intended sense of this specimen's cell subset or site label: NS4B epitope dextramer-negative CD8 T cells. Receptors originate from a man between 18 and 29 years old who received the YFV17D yellow fever vaccine.

This chain joins TRBV5-1 and TRBJ1-2, with D possibly matching TRBD1 (5 bases). CDR1 is SGHRS and CDR2 is YFSETQ in the germline V gene. V lost 0 bases and J lost 8, with 14 bases in between. The CDR3 spans 14 residues. CDR3 residues: CASSLELGVQGYTF. DNA for the CDR3: TGCGCCAGCAGCTTGGAGTTGGGGGTGCAGGGCTACACCTTC.

This clonotype was seen repeatedly, ten times or more. This chain joins TRBV12-3 or TRBV12-4 and TRBJ2-7; 10 bases fit TRBD1. The CDR3 extends over 14 amino acids. Germline trimming cut 1 base from V and 7 bases from J; bases unmatched to any gene: 4. The CDR3: CASSLGTGGYEQYF. CDR3 in DNA: TGTGCCAGCAGTTTAGGGACAGGGGGGTATGAGCAGTACTTC.

For this clonotype: One base away lies a much larger clone, so this may be a sequencing read error. V and J are TRBV12-3 or TRBV12-4 and TRBJ1-4, with D possibly matching TRBD1 (5 bases). The V and J ends lost 5 bases and 14 bases respectively, with 12 bases between them. This CDR3 comprises 11 residues. The CDR3 region is CASSREWGLFF. The CDR3, as DNA: TGTGCCAGCAGTCGAGAGTGGGGGCTGTTTTTT.

In this sample, this clonotype turned up a few times. The rearrangement links TRBV7-9 to TRBJ2-3; 7 bases map to TRBD2. The junction had 10 bases not matched to a gene; V was cut back by 5 bases and J by 2 bases. The CDR3 covers 16 residues. CDR1 is SEHNR and CDR2 is FQNEAQ in the germline V gene (reference sequence). The CDR3 loop is CASSQLRGGATDTQYF. DNA for the CDR3: TGTGCCAGCAGCCAATTGAGGGGAGGGGCCACAGATACGCAGTATTTT.

This clonotype was counted between two and nine times. The chain recombines TRBV6-5 with TRBJ2-7; 11 bases align to TRBD2. The CDR3 is 15 amino acids. The J segment lost 5 bases and the V segment lost 0 bases, leaving 3 bases of the junction unmatched. The germline V gene has CDR1 MNHEY and CDR2 SVGAGI. The CDR3 sequence: CASSYSSGGADEQYF. DNA for the CDR3: TGTGCCAGCAGTTACTCTAGCGGGGGGGCCGACGAGCAGTACTTC.

This clonotype turned up a few times. CDR3 protein: CASSQDQGLNTEAFF. For the CDR3, the DNA is TGCGCCAGCAGCCAAGACCAGGGGTTGAACACTGAAGCTTTCTTT. This chain links TRBV4-3 with TRBJ1-1; a possible D gene is TRBD1 (6 bases). Germline CDR1 LGHNA, CDR2 YSLEER. The CDR3 has 15 amino acids. Between the trimmed V and J ends, which lost 0 bases and 0 bases, there was a span of 8 bases.

This clonotype was detected ten times or more. The V and J genes are TRBV20-1 and TRBJ2-7, with 8 nucleotides matching TRBD1. This CDR3 is built from 15 residues. Germline V gene lookup returns CDR1 DFQATT and CDR2 SNEGSKA (reference sequence). V was clipped by 3 bases and J by 2 bases; unmatched bases: 9. CDR3 protein: CSASSWDRTPYEQYF. The CDR3 DNA follows: TGCAGTGCTAGTTCCTGGGACAGGACCCCCTACGAGCAGTACTTC.

The J gene is TRBJ1-5, the V gene TRBV24-1; D is unclear. Germline CDR1 is KGHDR and CDR2 is SFDVKD. The CDR3 has 14 residues. Trimming cost V 8 bases and J 0 bases, with 10 bases left between them. CDR3 sequence reads: CATKASSSNQPQHF. In DNA form, the CDR3 reads TGTGCCACCAAGGCTTCAAGTAGCAATCAGCCCCAGCATTTT.

The chain carries TRBV27 and TRBJ1-2; TRBD1 matches at 8 bases. The germline CDR1 and CDR2 sequences are MNHEY and SMNVEV (reference sequence). The V gene end was trimmed by 4 bases and the J gene end by 9 bases; junction bases not matched to a gene: 7. CDR3 length: 13 amino acids. As DNA, the CDR3 is TGTGCCAGCAGTTATCGGACAGGGACAAGCTACACCTTC. Residues: CASSYRTGTSYTF.

This clonotype showed up many times. The V call is TRBV12-3 or TRBV12-4, the J call TRBJ1-6; D unresolved. This CDR3 is 13 amino acids long. Trimming took 3 bases from V and 7 from J, leaving 7 bases between them. The CDR3 sequence is CASSLGGNSPLHF. Written as DNA, the CDR3 is TGTGCCAGCAGTTTGGGCGGAAATTCACCCCTCCACTTT.

In its sample, this clonotype was seen many times. The chain joins TRBV20-1 to TRBJ2-1; TRBD1 matches at 7 bases. CDR1 DFQATT and CDR2 SNEGSKA come from the germline V gene (reference sequence). The CDR3 contains 15 residues. The J segment lost 2 bases and the V segment lost 3 bases, leaving 7 bases of the junction unmatched. The CDR3 DNA sequence: TGCAGTGCTAGGGACCGGACAGGTCCCTACAATGAGCAGTTCTTC. Translating gives CSARDRTGPYNEQFF.

This clonotype was found a few times. V gene TRBV19 combines with J gene TRBJ2-1, with D tentatively TRBD1 or TRBD2 (5 bases each). The V gene lost 7 bases and the J gene lost 4 bases, with 20 bases spanning the gap. The germline gives CDR1 LNHDA, CDR2 SQIVND (reference sequence). This CDR3 comprises 16 residues. In DNA, the CDR3 is TGTGCCAGTACCGGCGAACGGCAGGGAGATTACAATGAGCAGTTCTTC. Its protein is CASTGERQGDYNEQFF.

The chain carries TRBV6-2 or TRBV6-3 and TRBJ1-1; possibly TRBD1 for D (5 bases). The CDR3 runs 16 residues. The V end lost 2 bases, the J end lost 3 bases, and 16 bases lay between the germline ends. CDR1 and CDR2 from the germline V gene are MNHEY and SVGEGT. This CDR3 is CASSYPWAGRDTEAFF. In DNA form, the CDR3 reads TGTGCCAGCAGTTACCCATGGGCAGGGCGGGACACTGAAGCTTTCTTT.

The rearrangement uses TRBV4-2 and TRBJ1-1; TRBD1 might be the D (5 bases). This CDR3 spans 14 amino acids. Between the trimmed V and J ends, which lost 3 bases and 1 base, there was a span of 9 bases. Per the germline V gene, CDR1 is LGHNA and CDR2 is YNFKEQ. CDR3 protein: CASSQGGPNTEAFF. In nucleotides, the CDR3 is TGTGCCAGCAGCCAGGGGGGACCGAACACTGAAGCTTTCTTT.

This clonotype was picked up many times. This rearrangement joins TRBV4-1 to TRBJ2-7; D call uncertain. CDR3 size: 14 residues. The germline V gene has CDR1 MGHRA and CDR2 YSYEKL. Trimming stripped 4 bases from V and 1 base from J, with 11 bases between. The CDR3 coding sequence is TGCGCCAGCAGCCTAATTGACTCGTCCTACGAGCAGTACTTC. Translation: CASSLIDSSYEQYF.

Ten or more counts support this clonotype. This chain uses TRBV25-1 with TRBJ1-4; D ambiguous. CDR3 size: 12 residues. Trimming took 5 bases from V and 5 from J, leaving 6 bases between them. Germline CDR1 MGHDK, CDR2 SYGVNS. The CDR3, as DNA: TGTGCCAGCAGTTGGGGAAATGAAAAACTGTTTTTT. It specifies CASSWGNEKLFF. Full variable domain (missing parts from reference TRBV25-1 and TRBJ1-4): EADIYQTPRYLVIGTGKKITLECSQTMGHDKMYWYQQDPGMELHLIHYSYGVNSTEKGDLSSESTVSRIRTEHFPLTLESARPSHTSQYLCASSWGNEKLFFGSGTQLSVL.

This clonotype was recorded a few times. This chain connects TRBV27 to TRBJ1-4; tentatively, D is TRBD1 (6 bases). Per germline, CDR1 MNHEY and CDR2 SMNVEV (reference sequence). There are 15 residues in the CDR3. With 5 bases removed from V and 8 bases from J, the gap between germline ends came to 18 bases. CDR3 nucleotides: TGTGCCAGCAGTCCGAATTACAGGGACCGAGAAAAACTGTTTTTT. It translates to CASSPNYRDREKLFF.

This clonotype has a handful of counts. A much larger clone sits a single nucleotide away, making a read error possible. This chain links TRBV7-2 with TRBJ2-7; D is possibly TRBD1 (5 bases). The CDR3 loop spans 12 amino acids. The germline V and J ends were trimmed by 2 bases and 3 bases, with 5 bases remaining between them. The germline gives CDR1 SGHTA, CDR2 FQGNSA. Here the CDR3 DNA reads TGTGCCAGCAGCTTAAGGGGCTACGAGCAGTACTTC. It yields the protein CASSLRGYEQYF.

As concerns this clonotype: One end of the junction does not line up with germline, which may come from a read error. Here the CDR3 reads CASSSPGYRGDEKLFF. DNA of the CDR3: TGTGCCAGCAGCTCCCCAGGGTACAGGGGGGATGAAAAACTTTTTTTT. V and J are TRBV5-4 and TRBJ1-4; 8 positions match TRBD1. From germline, CDR1 is SGHNT and CDR2 YYREEE (reference sequence). CDR3 size: 16 residues. Variable domain in full (rest from reference TRBV5-4 and TRBJ1-4): ETGVTQSPTHLIKTRGQQVTLRCSSQSGHNTVSWYQQALGQGPQFIFQYYREEENGRGNFPPRFSGLQFPNYSSELNVNALELDDSALYLCASSSPGYRGDEKLFFGSGTQLSVL.

This clonotype was recorded many times. The chain employs TRBV6-5 and TRBJ2-2, with D unclear. This CDR3 is built from 15 residues. Trimming cost V 0 bases and J 9 bases, with 14 bases left between them. Germline assignment: CDR1 MNHEY and CDR2 SVGAGI. CDR3 protein: CASSYSPQLGRELFF. CDR3 DNA sequence: TGTGCCAGCAGTTACTCCCCTCAATTGGGCCGGGAGCTGTTTTTT.

Written as DNA, the CDR3 is TGCGCCAGCAGCCAATTTACGGATAATTCACCCCTCCACTTT. Translating it yields CASSQFTDNSPLHF. The chain combines TRBV4-1 with TRBJ1-6, with D uncertain. The V gene lost 2 bases and the J gene lost 5 bases, with 7 bases spanning the gap. Germline values: CDR1 MGHRA, CDR2 YSYEKL. The CDR3 runs 14 residues.

The sample holds a few counts of this clonotype. This chain joins TRBV20-1 and TRBJ1-6; 9 nucleotides align to TRBD1. The germline gives CDR1 DFQATT, CDR2 SNEGSKA (reference sequence). The CDR3 sequence is 14 residues long. Trimming removed 3 bases from V and 10 bases from J; junction bases left unmatched: 7. The CDR3: CSASIGQGRSPLHF. The DNA of the CDR3 is TGCAGTGCTAGTATCGGACAGGGGAGATCACCCCTCCACTTT.

In its sample, this clonotype was seen many times. J is TRBJ2-3 and V is TRBV6-2 or TRBV6-3, with D maybe TRBD2 (6 bases). CDR1 and CDR2 from the germline V gene are MNHEY and SVGEGT. Trimming took off 6 bases at V and 4 bases at J, with 26 bases between the two ends. The CDR3 is 18 residues long. CDR3 nucleotides: TGTGCCAGCAGCTTTTGGCTCGGAGACCGGGGGAACCCAGATACGCAGTATTTT. Amino acids: CASSFWLGDRGNPDTQYF.

V and J are TRBV5-5 and TRBJ2-3; 10 bases match TRBD2. Germline lookup yields CDR1 SGHKS and CDR2 YYEKEE (reference sequence). With V trimmed by 4 bases and J by 2 bases, 4 bases remained unmatched. The length of the CDR3 is 15 residues. The CDR3 is CASSLAGAVTDTQYF. CDR3 bases: TGTGCCAGCAGCCTAGCGGGGGCCGTCACAGATACGCAGTATTTT.

J is TRBJ2-2 and V is TRBV6-2 or TRBV6-3; D ambiguous. The germline V and J ends were trimmed by 7 bases and 4 bases, with 4 bases remaining between them. Germline V gives CDR1 MNHEY, CDR2 SVGEGT. The CDR3 sequence is 11 residues long. The CDR3 is CASTSTGELFF. The CDR3 region has the DNA TGTGCCAGCACCTCCACCGGGGAGCTGTTTTTT.

This clonotype was seen a few times. The genes are TRBV6-5 and TRBJ2-7; TRBD1 or TRBD2 may be the D gene (5 bases each). V was clipped by 5 bases and J by 2 bases, with 13 bases between them. Germline CDR1 is MNHEY and CDR2 is SVGAGI. The CDR3 loop spans 14 amino acids. The CDR3 DNA follows: TGTGCCAGCAGTCACACCGGGACCCCCTACGAGCAGTACGTC. Residues: CASSHTGTPYEQYV.

Details on this clonotype: A read error may be the cause here, since a much bigger clone is one base away. This CDR3 reads CASSRIGLQETQYF. In DNA, the CDR3 is TGTGCCAGCAGCCGGATAGGGCTCCAAGAGACCCAGTACTTC. The rearrangement uses TRBV12-3 or TRBV12-4 and TRBJ2-5; D uncertain. Trimming pared 6 bases from V and 1 base from J, leaving 12 bases between. CDR3 length equals 14 residues.

This clonotype was seen more than once but under ten times. This sequence joins TRBV7-9 and TRBJ2-1; the D is unclear. V lost 5 bases and J 7 bases, leaving 3 bases between the germline ends. In germline, CDR1 is SEHNR, CDR2 FQNEAQ (reference sequence). This CDR3 spans 10 amino acids. The CDR3 region has the DNA TGTGCCAGCAGCAGAAATGAGCAGTTCTTC. Translating gives CASSRNEQFF.

This clonotype has at least ten counts. This chain uses TRBV6-4 with TRBJ2-3, with 7 nucleotides matching TRBD1. This CDR3 is 14 amino acids long. Germline values: CDR1 MRHNA, CDR2 SNTAGT. V lost 6 bases and J lost 3; bases outside the gene matches: 6. For the CDR3, the DNA is TGTGCCAGCAGCCCTGGACAGGCAACAGATACGCAGTATTTT. Its protein product is CASSPGQATDTQYF.

CDR3 loop: CASSLDGGDYNEQFF. CDR3 sequence (DNA): TGTGCCAGCAGCTTAGACGGGGGGGACTACAATGAGCAGTTCTTC. J is TRBJ2-1 and V is TRBV7-9, with TRBD2 identical over 8 bases. Trimming cost V 1 base and J 3 bases; bases outside gene matches: 2. Germline CDR1 and CDR2: SEHNR and FQNEAQ (reference sequence). The CDR3 consists of 15 residues.